These 13 T cell receptor beta chains were all obtained from the same sample, sequenced in a study of blood T cell repertoires in COVID-19. Measured with immunoSEQ multiplex PCR; TCRdb has only the in-frame clones, and not every one. Here the sample spans roughly 190,000 clones, 70% to 90% being singletons. The sample taken for sequencing was peripheral blood. These receptors were taken from a man aged 60-69 years with active or convalescent COVID-19.

The V and J genes are TRBV28 and TRBJ1-2; D is uncertain. Germline CDR1 MDHEN, CDR2 SYDVKM. V was cut by 5 bases and J by 4 bases, with 14 bases left in between. CDR3 size: 14 residues. As DNA, the CDR3 is TGTGCCAGCAGTCCAGGTGGAAGAGTCTATGGCTACACCTTC. It codes for CASSPGGRVYGYTF.

The genes are TRBV4-1 and TRBJ1-2; D may be TRBD1 (5 bases). The germline gives CDR1 MGHRA, CDR2 YSYEKL. Trimming took 1 base from V and 4 from J, leaving 16 bases between them. The CDR3 has 16 residues. In DNA, the CDR3 is TGCGCCAGCAGCCAAGCTGCGGCAGGGCTCCTCTATGGCTACACCTTC. Protein: CASSQAAAGLLYGYTF.

In its sample, this clone was seen once. This chain links TRBV4-2 with TRBJ2-7; D might be TRBD2 (5 bases). Germline V CDR1 and CDR2: LGHNA, YNFKEQ. V was clipped by 1 base and J by 2 bases, with 12 bases between them. This CDR3 contains 15 residues. In nucleotides, the CDR3 is TGTGCCAGCAGCCAAGTTTACGGGGAGACCTACGAGCAGTACTTC. This gives the protein CASSQVYGETYEQYF.

This rearrangement joins TRBV6-4 to TRBJ1-4, with 12 bases matching TRBD1. The germline V gene has CDR1 MRHNA and CDR2 SNTAGT. This CDR3 is built from 19 residues. J was trimmed by 1 base and V by 1 base; bases with no gene match: 7. The CDR3 is CASSDLGTGGAGTNEKLFF. CDR3 in DNA: TGTGCCAGCAGTGACTTGGGGACAGGGGGCGCAGGAACTAATGAAAAACTGTTTTTT.

This clone was observed a handful of times. The rearrangement joins TRBV4-2 to TRBJ1-1; no definite D call. This CDR3 comprises 14 residues. V dropped 0 bases and J dropped 6 bases, with 11 bases sitting between them. CDR1 LGHNA and CDR2 YNFKEQ come from the germline V gene. The CDR3 region is CASSQDLVGAEAFF. In nucleotides, the CDR3 is TGTGCCAGCAGCCAAGATTTGGTCGGGGCTGAAGCTTTCTTT.

V and J are TRBV4-2 and TRBJ2-3; 10 positions match TRBD2. The CDR3 contains 18 residues. J lost 1 base, V lost 6 bases, and 13 bases had no gene match. Germline assignment: CDR1 LGHNA and CDR2 YNFKEQ. CDR3: CASSLRGAGGLGTDTQYF. Written as DNA, the CDR3 is TGTGCCAGCAGTCTCCGTGGAGCGGGGGGGCTGGGCACAGATACGCAGTATTTT.

The rearrangement joins TRBV18 to TRBJ1-1; TRBD1 matches 9 bases. CDR1 and CDR2 from the germline V gene are KGHSH and LQKENI. The CDR3 consists of 15 residues. V dropped 4 bases and J dropped 4; count of bases not matched to a gene: 7. The CDR3 DNA reads as TGTGCCAGCTCACGAGAGACAGGGGGGCGCACTGAAGCTTTCTTT. Its translation: CASSRETGGRTEAFF.

Note on this clone: The junction does not match germline at one end; this may be a read error. Here the CDR3 reads CASSDSGGDQPQHF. The DNA of the CDR3 is TGTGCCAGCAGTGACTCAGGGGGGGATCAGCCCCAGCATTTT. This chain connects TRBV6-5 to TRBJ1-5, with TRBD1 matching over 7 bases. The CDR3 is 14 amino acids. In germline, CDR1 is MNHEY, CDR2 SVGAGI.

V and J are TRBV11-2 and TRBJ1-6; D is perhaps TRBD1 (6 bases). The V gene lost 0 bases and the J gene lost 10 bases, with 16 bases spanning the gap. Germline CDR1 SGHAT, CDR2 FQNNGV. CDR3 length: 16 residues. CDR3 DNA sequence: TGTGCCAGCAGCTTAGATCCGGACAGCTCGAGGTCACCCCTCCACTTT. The encoded protein is CASSLDPDSSRSPLHF. Variable domain in full (rest from reference TRBV11-2 and TRBJ1-6): EAGVAQSPRYKIIEKRQSVAFWCNPISGHATLYWYQQILGQGPKLLIQFQNNGVVDDSQLPKDRFSAERLKGVDSTLKIQPAKLEDSAVYLCASSLDPDSSRSPLHFGNGTRLTVT.

The V call is TRBV2, the J call TRBJ1-6; D remains ambiguous. This CDR3 has 15 amino acids. Trimming left V 4 bases short and J 3 bases short, with 10 bases between. CDR1 and CDR2 from the germline V gene are SNHLY and FYNNEI. The DNA for the CDR3 is TGTGCCAGCAGTGTAGAGGCCGGCTATAATTCACCCCTCCACTTT. It yields the protein CASSVEAGYNSPLHF.

This clone has only a few counts. The CDR3 region has the DNA TGTGCCAGCAGCTCTATCGGGTCCTACGAGCAGTACTTC. The encoded protein is CASSSIGSYEQYF. The rearrangement joins TRBV11-2 to TRBJ2-7; no definite D call. Germline V gene data show CDR1 as SGHAT and CDR2 as FQNNGV. This CDR3 spans 13 amino acids. The V and J ends lost 4 bases and 1 base respectively, with 8 bases between them.

This chain links TRBV7-8 with TRBJ1-2; possibly TRBD1 for D (5 bases). With 0 bases removed from V and 3 bases from J, the gap between germline ends came to 8 bases. This CDR3 region has 14 residues. Germline CDR1 SGHVS, CDR2 FQNEAQ. The CDR3 region has the DNA TGTGCCAGCAGCTTAGCGGGGGGTCACTATGGCTACACCTTC. Protein: CASSLAGGHYGYTF.

The chain uses TRBV7-3 and TRBJ2-1, with D maybe TRBD1 (6 bases). The CDR3 length is 15 residues. Trimming removed 0 bases from V and 9 bases from J, with 15 bases in between. The V gene's germline CDR1 is SGHTA and CDR2 FQGTGA. The CDR3 coding sequence is TGTGCCAGCAGCTTAACGTTACAGGGTGGTGGTGAGCAGTTCTTC. Amino acid sequence: CASSLTLQGGGEQFF.